This section outlines one TCR beta chain sequence together with its context. Its antigen is not known. PCR primers comprised 60 Vbeta and 13 Jbeta primers. The protocol was immunoSEQ multiplex PCR, while the TCRdb copy is restricted to in-frame clones and leaves out a portion. The sample has about 180,000 clones; around 76% are singletons. The data were obtained in a study of cytomegalovirus exposure and HLA in healthy donors. Study-wide results and limits: The study labeled 150 to 200 TCR beta chains cytomegalovirus-associated.

CDR1 MRHNA and CDR2 SNTAGT come from the germline V gene. The V and J ends lost 2 bases and 8 bases, in that order; junction bases with no gene match: 6. The CDR3 consists of 15 residues. Healthy bone marrow donors made up the donor group. The clonotype originates from a man between 35 and 55 years old in good health and CMV-seronegative. Sample: PBMCs. The chain carries TRBV6-4 and TRBJ1-2, with 12 bases lining up with TRBD1. The CDR3, as DNA: TGTGCCAGCAGTGACCGTTCCGGGACAGGGGGCGGCTACACCTTC. It yields the protein CASSDRSGTGGGYTF.